This is a list of T cell receptor beta chains from one sample in a study of PD-1 blockade in classical Hodgkin lymphoma. Assay used: immunoSEQ multiplex PCR; TCRdb lists only in-frame clones, some missing. The sample lists some 70,000 clones; more than 85% were seen once. The sample comprised peripheral blood mononuclear cells (PBMCs). These receptors all stem from a human donor with classical Hodgkin lymphoma. The CDR3 runs from the conserved cysteine through the conserved F or W. Fields, in order: clone size, V gene, J gene, D gene, CDR3 DNA, CDR3 protein. A D gene is named only where the DNA matches it firmly. Clone sizes are given selectively: once, few, many, or a class where the clone is expanded.

-	TRBV5-4	TRBJ1-2	-	TGTGCCAGCAGCATGGGACCGGGTTACTATGGCTACACCTTC	CASSMGPGYYGYTF
-	TRBV11-2	TRBJ2-7	-	TGTGCCAACAGCCCAAGGTACATCCACGAGCAGTACTTC	CANSPRYIHEQYF
-	TRBV11-2	TRBJ1-1	-	TGTGCCAGCAGCCTGAACCCGAGCGAAGCTTTCTTT	CASSLNPSEAFF
once	TRBV6-5	TRBJ2-5	-	TGTGCCAGCGGCTCTGGGACCCAGTACTTC	CASGSGTQYF
-	TRBV2	TRBJ2-5	-	TGTGCCAGTAGAGGGCAGCGGAAGACCCAGTACTTC	CASRGQRKTQYF
once	TRBV28	TRBJ1-2	-	TGTGCCAGCAGGCGGGGTTCCAACTATGGCTACACCTTC	CASRRGSNYGYTF
-	TRBV27	TRBJ2-5	-	TGTGCCAGCAGTTTATACTGGGGAGAGACCCAGTACTTC	CASSLYWGETQYF
once	TRBV6-4	TRBJ2-5	-	TGTGCCAGCAGTGACGAGACCCAGTACTTC	CASSDETQYF
-	TRBV5-6	TRBJ1-1	-	TGTGCCAGCAGCTTCGTCCAACGGGAAGCTTTCTTT	CASSFVQREAFF
once	TRBV28	TRBJ1-2	-	TGTGCCAGCAAAGGAGGGACCTATGGCTACACCTTC	CASKGGTYGYTF
once	TRBV18	TRBJ2-7	TRBD1	TGTGCCAGCTCACGTGGGACAGGGGAAAGCTACGAGCAGTACTTC	CASSRGTGESYEQYF
-	TRBV5-1	TRBJ1-3	-	TGCGCCAGCAGCTCCTCGGGGGGAACTGGAAACACCATATATTTT	CASSSSGGTGNTIYF
once	TRBV6-5	TRBJ1-1	-	TGTGCCAGCAGTAGGGGGGACACTGAAGCTTTCTTT	CASSRGDTEAFF
-	TRBV27	TRBJ2-7	TRBD2	TGTGCCAGCTCCCCTCAGCGGGACTCCTTTCATGAGTACTTC	CASSPQRDSFHEYF
few	TRBV15	TRBJ2-7	-	TGTGCCACCAGCATAGGACGGTTCTCCTACGAGCAGTACTTC	CATSIGRFSYEQYF
few	TRBV13	TRBJ2-6	-	TGTGCCAGCAGCTTAGGGCACGGGGCTCGTGGGGCCAACGTCCTGACTTTC	CASSLGHGARGANVLTF
few	TRBV2	TRBJ1-2	-	TGTGCCAGCATGGGGGTTGGCTACACCTTC	CASMGVGYTF
-	TRBV5-3	TRBJ2-2	-	TGTGCCCATCCCCCCCTCTCAGCCGGGGAGCTGTTTTTT	CAHPPLSAGELFF
once	TRBV4-1	TRBJ1-3	-	TGCGCCAGCAGCCGTGGTTATCCCGAGGGGCTGGGAAACACCATATATTTT	CASSRGYPEGLGNTIYF
-	TRBV2	TRBJ1-5	TRBD1	TGTGCCAGCCGGGACAGGGACAATCAGCCCCAGCATTTT	CASRDRDNQPQHF
-	TRBV5-1	TRBJ2-1	-	TGCGCCAGCAGCTTGTATCCCGTCGGTGGGACTTCGACCTCCTACAATGAGCAGTTCTTC	CASSLYPVGGTSTSYNEQFF
-	TRBV2	TRBJ2-1	TRBD2	TGTGCCAGCAGTGTGGGGCGGGGGGGTATCTATGAGCAGTTCTTC	CASSVGRGGIYEQFF
-	TRBV19	TRBJ2-6	-	TGTGCCAGTAGTCAGACTGGGGCCAACGTCCTGACTTTC	CASSQTGANVLTF
-	TRBV4-3	TRBJ2-3	-	TGCGCCAGCAGCCAAGAAGGTGGGACTTCCCGTACAGATACGCAGTATTTT	CASSQEGGTSRTDTQYF
-	TRBV19	TRBJ2-2	-	TGTGCCAGTAGGATCGGGGCTATGAGGGCCGGGGAGCTGTTTTTT	CASRIGAMRAGELFF
-	TRBV9	TRBJ2-7	-	TGTGCCAGCAGTGCCGGGACGGTTTCCTACGAGCAGTACTTC	CASSAGTVSYEQYF
once	TRBV6-1	TRBJ1-5	TRBD1	TGTGCCAGCAGCGGGGGGACAGGGGGCTTTCAGCCCCAGCATTTT	CASSGGTGGFQPQHF
-	TRBV7-9	TRBJ1-6	-	TGTGCCAGCAGCTTAGAGAGGACCTTTAATTCACCCCTCCACTTT	CASSLERTFNSPLHF
-	TRBV9	TRBJ1-3	-	TGTGCCAGCAGCGTAGATGGGTTCGGAAACACCATATATTTT	CASSVDGFGNTIYF
-	TRBV11-3	TRBJ1-1	TRBD1	TGTGCCAGCAGCATTCAGGGGGGGCTCACTGAAGCTTTCTTT	CASSIQGGLTEAFF
-	TRBV6-1	TRBJ2-3	-	TGTGCCAGCAGTGCCACCAGGGGCACGGATACGCAGTATTTT	CASSATRGTDTQYF
-	TRBV28	TRBJ1-5	TRBD1	TGTGCCAGCAGCCAGGACAGGGCCAATCAGCCCCAGCATTTT	CASSQDRANQPQHF
-	TRBV11-3	TRBJ2-3	-	TGTGCCAGCAGCTTAGGCGGACAGGCGGGGGATACGCAGTATTTT	CASSLGGQAGDTQYF
-	TRBV6-5	TRBJ2-7	TRBD1	TGTGCCAGCAGTTACTCGGGGACAGGGACCTACGAGCAGTACTTC	CASSYSGTGTYEQYF
-	TRBV28	TRBJ2-2	TRBD2	TGTGCCAGCAGTTCCCTTAAGGGGAGGGGTGGCGGGGAGCTGTTTTTT	CASSSLKGRGGGELFF
-	TRBV7-2	TRBJ2-7	-	TGTGCCAGCAGCTTAGCAGCAAACGAGCAGTACTTC	CASSLAANEQYF
-	TRBV11-2	TRBJ1-2	-	TGTGCCAGCAGCTTAGCAGGGGCCGATGGCTACACCTTC	CASSLAGADGYTF
-	TRBV7-3	TRBJ2-3	-	TGTGCCAGCAGCTGGACGACAGCCGATACGCAGTATTTT	CASSWTTADTQYF
once	TRBV5-1	TRBJ1-1	-	TGCGCCAGCAGCTCCGGGGGATTGTACACTGAAGCTTTCTTT	CASSSGGLYTEAFF
-	TRBV4-2	TRBJ2-1	-	TGTGCCAGCAGCCCCCGTAGGAGGTCGTCCAATGAGCAGTTCTTC	CASSPRRRSSNEQFF
-	TRBV2	TRBJ1-6	TRBD1	TGTGCCAGCAGTAGGGGACAGGGGTTATCGTCACCCCTCCACTTT	CASSRGQGLSSPLHF
-	TRBV5-6	TRBJ1-6	TRBD1	TGTGCCAGCAGACGAGGGGGACAGCGGAGCTCCTATAATTCACCCCTCCACTTT	CASRRGGQRSSYNSPLHF
-	TRBV6-6	TRBJ1-2	TRBD1	TGTGCCAGCGGGGGACAGGGGGCGGGCGACTATGGCTACACCTTC	CASGGQGAGDYGYTF
-	TRBV5-1	TRBJ2-7	TRBD1	TGCGCCAGCAGCTCTAACAGGGGGCCCTCCTACGAGCAGTACTTC	CASSSNRGPSYEQYF
once	TRBV27	TRBJ2-7	TRBD1	TGTGCCAGCAGTTTCCTCGGGACAGGGGGAGGAAGCTTCGACGAGCAGTACTTC	CASSFLGTGGGSFDEQYF
-	TRBV21-1	TRBJ2-1	-	TGTGCCAGCAGCAAAGGGGGGACAGGGGATGAGGGAAATGAGCAGTTCTTC	CASSKGGTGDEGNEQFF
-	TRBV7-8	TRBJ1-1	TRBD1	TGTGCCAGCAGCTTGGGACAGGCCAAAGGTACTGAAGCTTTCTTT	CASSLGQAKGTEAFF
-	TRBV9	TRBJ2-4	-	TGTGCCAGCAGCGCCCAACTAGGGGACGACATTCAGTACTTC	CASSAQLGDDIQYF
-	TRBV5-6	TRBJ1-6	-	TGTGCCAGCAGCTTGGGGAGGAAACGATCACCCCTCCACTTT	CASSLGRKRSPLHF
-	TRBV28	TRBJ1-2	TRBD1	TGTGCCAGCCGACCGGACAGGGCAGGGGGTCGTTATGGCTACACCTTC	CASRPDRAGGRYGYTF
-	TRBV11-2	TRBJ2-5	TRBD2	TGTGCCAGCAGCTCATGGCCCGGCGGGGGGGCCAGTAACCAAGAGACCCAGTACTTC	CASSSWPGGGASNQETQYF
-	TRBV6-5	TRBJ2-3	TRBD2	TGTGCCAGCTCTTCGACTAGCGGGGGTTCAGATACGCAGTATTTT	CASSSTSGGSDTQYF